This passage covers 21 T cell receptor beta chains from one sample sequenced in a study of cytomegalovirus exposure and HLA in healthy donors. Primers: 60 Vbeta forward and 13 Jbeta reverse. Some clones are missing from TCRdb's copy, which holds only in-frame ones; the method was immunoSEQ multiplex PCR. This table lists roughly 73,000 clones. Material for sequencing was PBMCs. The receptors shown here come from a female donor in good health and CMV-seropositive.

The V and J genes are TRBV7-2 and TRBJ1-5; D gene ambiguous. Germline CDR1 is SGHTA and CDR2 is FQGNSA. The V gene lost 1 base and the J gene lost 0 bases, with 10 bases spanning the gap. CDR3 size: 16 residues. The DNA of the CDR3 is TGTGCCAGCAGCTTAGAACCAGAATATAGCAATCAGCCCCAGCATTTT. Translation gives CASSLEPEYSNQPQHF.

Here the CDR3 reads CASSVFGKPGDEQFF. The DNA of the CDR3 is TGTGCCAGCAGCGTATTCGGCAAGCCCGGGGATGAGCAGTTCTTC. V gene TRBV9 combines with J gene TRBJ2-1; perhaps TRBD2 as D (5 bases). This CDR3 region has 15 residues. CDR1 is SGDLS and CDR2 is YYNGEE in the germline V gene. V was cut by 1 base and J by 8 bases, with 16 bases left in between.

The chain has TRBV4-1 and TRBJ1-5, with D uncertain. Trimming took 0 bases from V and 0 from J, leaving 9 bases between them. The CDR3 is 16 amino acids. Looked up from germline, CDR1 is MGHRA and CDR2 is YSYEKL. CDR3 nucleotides: TGCGCCAGCAGCCAAGAGGAGCAACTTAGCAATCAGCCCCAGCATTTT. Amino acids: CASSQEEQLSNQPQHF.

The chain joins TRBV28 to TRBJ1-2; the D is unclear. Deletions cut 7 bases from V and 0 bases from J, with 3 bases between. This CDR3 is built from 11 residues. Germline assignment: CDR1 MDHEN and CDR2 SYDVKM. The CDR3 DNA reads as TGTGCCAGCACTGCTAACTATGGCTACACCTTC. Its translation: CASTANYGYTF.

V and J are TRBV28 and TRBJ2-7; D is perhaps TRBD1 (6 bases). CDR1 is MDHEN and CDR2 is SYDVKM in the germline V gene. The ends were cut back, 6 bases at V and 3 bases at J, with 15 bases in the middle. The CDR3 is made up of 14 amino acids. The CDR3: CASRPGQLIYEQYF. DNA of the CDR3: TGTGCCAGCAGACCCGGACAGTTGATCTACGAGCAGTACTTC.

The chain employs TRBV29-1 and TRBJ2-6; 7 bases are shared with TRBD1. CDR3 size: 14 residues. Germline values: CDR1 SQVTM, CDR2 ANQGSEA. Trimming at V came to 4 bases and at J to 3 bases, leaving 3 bases not matched to a gene. CDR3 in DNA: TGCAGCGTTGTAGGGGGCAATGGGGCCAACGTCCTGACTTTC. It specifies CSVVGGNGANVLTF.

V is TRBV5-5 and J is TRBJ2-1; 9 nucleotides agree with TRBD2. Germline V CDR1 and CDR2: SGHKS, YYEKEE (reference sequence). The CDR3 has 15 residues. V was pared by 4 bases and J by 9 bases, with 11 bases of the junction left unmatched. CDR3 nucleotides: TGTGCCAGCAGCACAGCCGGGACTAGCAGGGGTGAGCAGTTCTTC. Amino acids: CASSTAGTSRGEQFF.

The gene calls are TRBV7-3 and TRBJ2-2, with 7 bases aligning to TRBD1. Germline assignment: CDR1 SGHTA and CDR2 FQGTGA. The CDR3 is made up of 17 amino acids. After removal of 3 bases from V and 0 bases from J, the junction contained 7 bases not matched to a gene. In DNA, the CDR3 is TGTGCCAGCAGCTTCCCAACAGGGGAAGCGAACACCGGGGAGCTGTTTTTT. It specifies CASSFPTGEANTGELFF. Using reference TRBV7-3 and TRBJ2-2 for the parts outside the CDR3, the full variable domain is GAGVSQTPSNKVTEKGKYVELRCDPISGHTALYWYRQSLGQGPEFLIYFQGTGAADDSGLPNDRFFAVRPEGSVSTLKIQRTERGDSAVYLCASSFPTGEANTGELFFGEGSRLTVL.

CDR3 in amino acids: CASSPSMTPQGTEAFF. Written as DNA, the CDR3 is TGTGCCAGCTCACCGTCGATGACCCCCCAGGGAACTGAAGCTTTCTTT. The chain has TRBV18 and TRBJ1-1, with D possibly being TRBD1 (5 bases). The CDR3 contains 16 residues. Germline V gene data show CDR1 as KGHSH and CDR2 as LQKENI. The V and J ends lost 3 bases and 5 bases respectively, with 19 bases between them.

J is TRBJ1-6 and V is TRBV19; 8 bases fit TRBD1. The ends lost 4 bases at V and 12 bases at J; junction bases unmatched: 11. The length of the CDR3 is 15 residues. From germline, CDR1 is LNHDA and CDR2 SQIVND (reference sequence). The CDR3 DNA is TGTGCCAGTAGTACGGACAGGGAGTTAATGGTACCCCTCCACTTT. Translation gives CASSTDRELMVPLHF. Complete variable domain (other parts from reference TRBV19 and TRBJ1-6): DGGITQSPKYLFRKEGQNVTLSCEQNLNHDAMYWYRQDPGQGLRLIYYSQIVNDFQKGDIAEGYSVSREKKESFPLTVTSAQKNPTAFYLCASSTDRELMVPLHFGNGTRLTVT.

The CDR3 sequence is CASSPLSGVQPQHF. The CDR3 nucleotides read TGTGCCAGCAGCCCCCTTTCCGGGGTTCAGCCCCAGCATTTT. The chain couples TRBV7-9 to TRBJ1-5; D not resolved. The germline gives CDR1 SEHNR, CDR2 FQNEAQ (reference sequence). This CDR3 contains 14 residues. V was pared by 5 bases and J by 6 bases, with 14 bases between.

The V call is TRBV5-4, the J call TRBJ1-1, with 9 nucleotides matching TRBD1. This CDR3 has 16 residues. V shed 4 bases and J 6 bases; nucleotides not matched to a gene: 13. From germline, CDR1 is SGHNT and CDR2 YYREEE (reference sequence). CDR3 sequence: CASSDRWTGELAEAFF. CDR3 nucleotide sequence: TGTGCCAGCAGCGATAGATGGACAGGGGAACTCGCTGAAGCTTTCTTT.

The chain uses TRBV29-1 and TRBJ1-1; possibly TRBD1 for D (5 bases). CDR3 length: 11 amino acids. The germline V gene has CDR1 SQVTM and CDR2 ANQGSEA. The CDR3 region is CATGEITEAFF. The CDR3 coding sequence is TGCGCAACAGGTGAGATAACTGAAGCTTTCTTT.

The genes are TRBV29-1 and TRBJ2-1, with D possibly matching TRBD1 (5 bases). Trimming shortened V by 0 bases and J by 3 bases, and 18 bases separated the two germline ends. The germline V gene encodes CDR1 SQVTM and CDR2 ANQGSEA. This CDR3 has 17 residues. CDR3 DNA: TGCAGCGTTGAAGATCCCAATGGGCAGGGCGTCTACAATGAGCAGTTCTTC. Translated, it gives CSVEDPNGQGVYNEQFF.

Notes on this clone: Other DNA sequences within the sample encode an identical CDR3. V and J are TRBV5-4 and TRBJ1-1, with D possibly matching TRBD1 (6 bases). The CDR3 extends over 14 amino acids. The V gene lost 6 bases and the J gene lost 1 base, with 13 bases spanning the gap. Germline loops: CDR1 SGHNT, CDR2 YYREEE (reference sequence). CDR3 nucleotide sequence: TGTGCCAGCACCACGGGGGGCGGGAACACTGAAGCTTTCTTT. This translates into CASTTGGGNTEAFF.

The gene calls are TRBV29-1 and TRBJ1-1, with a possible D match to TRBD1 (5 bases). Between the trimmed V and J ends, which lost 5 bases and 2 bases, there was a span of 12 bases. The V gene's germline CDR1 is SQVTM and CDR2 ANQGSEA. The CDR3 sequence is 13 residues long. CDR3 region: CSVLTGENTEAFF. CDR3 in DNA: TGCAGCGTTCTTACAGGCGAAAACACTGAAGCTTTCTTT.

The rearrangement uses TRBV6-1 and TRBJ1-2; D gene unclear. CDR3 length: 12 amino acids. CDR1 is MNHNS, CDR2 SASEGT, per germline. Trimming took 8 bases from V and 4 from J, leaving 11 bases between them. The CDR3 coding sequence is TGTGCCAGCCAAGCGGGCCTCTATGGCTACACCTTC. This gives the protein CASQAGLYGYTF.

This chain connects TRBV4-3 to TRBJ1-2; TRBD1 is a possible D gene (6 bases). With 1 base removed from V and 8 bases from J, the gap between germline ends came to 17 bases. The CDR3 contains 15 residues. Germline V CDR1 and CDR2: LGHNA, YSLEER. The CDR3 DNA is TGCGCCAGCAGCCAAGCTGCAGGGGCCTTAGAGGGCTACACCTTC. This codes for CASSQAAGALEGYTF.

The chain carries TRBV6-1 and TRBJ2-5, with D maybe TRBD1 (6 bases). This CDR3 is built from 14 residues. Germline assignment: CDR1 MNHNS and CDR2 SASEGT. Trimming stripped 6 bases from V and 5 bases from J, with 16 bases between. CDR3 loop: CASRADRFRETQYF. CDR3 sequence (DNA): TGTGCCAGCAGGGCCGACAGGTTCAGGGAGACCCAGTACTTC.

The rearrangement uses TRBV18 and TRBJ2-1, with 7 positions matching TRBD1. V was clipped by 1 base and J by 3 bases; unmatched bases: 3. This CDR3 region has 15 residues. The germline V gene has CDR1 KGHSH and CDR2 LQKENI. The CDR3, as DNA: TGTGCCAGCTCACCACGAGACAGGGACTACAATGAGCAGTTCTTC. This sequence encodes CASSPRDRDYNEQFF.

This sequence joins TRBV6-1 and TRBJ1-3; D might be TRBD1 (5 bases). V shed 0 bases and J shed 0 bases, with 9 bases lying between them. CDR3 size: 16 residues. The V gene's germline CDR1 is MNHNS and CDR2 SASEGT. DNA for the CDR3: TGTGCCAGCAGTGAAGCGGCGGGGGGCTCTGGAAACACCATATATTTT. Its protein product is CASSEAAGGSGNTIYF.